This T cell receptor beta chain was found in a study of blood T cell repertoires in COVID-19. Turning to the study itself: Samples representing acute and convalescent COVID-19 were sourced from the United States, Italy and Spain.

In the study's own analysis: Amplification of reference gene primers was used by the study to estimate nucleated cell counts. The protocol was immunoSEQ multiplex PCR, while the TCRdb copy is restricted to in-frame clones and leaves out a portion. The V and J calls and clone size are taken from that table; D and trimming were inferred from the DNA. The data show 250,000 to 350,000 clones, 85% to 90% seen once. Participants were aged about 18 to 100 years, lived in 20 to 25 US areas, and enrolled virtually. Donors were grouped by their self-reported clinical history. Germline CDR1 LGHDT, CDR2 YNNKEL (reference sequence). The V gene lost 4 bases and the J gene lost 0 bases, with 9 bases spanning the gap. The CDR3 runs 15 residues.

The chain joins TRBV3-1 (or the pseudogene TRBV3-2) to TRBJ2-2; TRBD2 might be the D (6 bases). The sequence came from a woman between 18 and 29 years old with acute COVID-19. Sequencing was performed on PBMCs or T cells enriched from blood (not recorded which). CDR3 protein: CASSRGLSNTGELFF. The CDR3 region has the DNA TGTGCCAGCAGCCGAGGACTATCGAACACCGGGGAGCTGTTTTTT.